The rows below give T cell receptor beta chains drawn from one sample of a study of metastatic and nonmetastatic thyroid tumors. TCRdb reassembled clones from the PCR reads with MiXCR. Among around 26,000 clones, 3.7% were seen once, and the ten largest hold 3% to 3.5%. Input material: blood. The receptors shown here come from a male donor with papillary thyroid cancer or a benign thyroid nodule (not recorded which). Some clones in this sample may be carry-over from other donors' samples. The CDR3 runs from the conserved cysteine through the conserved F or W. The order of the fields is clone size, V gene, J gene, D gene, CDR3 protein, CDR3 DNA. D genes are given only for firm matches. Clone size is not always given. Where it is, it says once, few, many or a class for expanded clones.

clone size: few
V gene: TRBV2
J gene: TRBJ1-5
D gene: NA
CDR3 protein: CASSAVVPPTVPQHF
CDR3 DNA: TGTGCCAGCAGTGCTGTCGTGCCTCCAACTGTGCCCCAGCATTTT

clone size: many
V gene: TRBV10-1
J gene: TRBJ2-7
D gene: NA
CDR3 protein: CASSPAPLGEQYF
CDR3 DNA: TGCGCCAGCAGCCCAGCTCCACTCGGGGAGCAGTACTTC

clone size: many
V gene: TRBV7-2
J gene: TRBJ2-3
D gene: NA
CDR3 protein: CASSPTETQYF
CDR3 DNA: TGTGCCAGCAGCCCCACCGAGACGCAGTATTTT

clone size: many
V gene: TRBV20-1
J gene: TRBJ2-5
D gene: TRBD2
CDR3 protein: CSAEDHSGRAWETQYF
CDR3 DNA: TGCAGTGCCGAAGACCATAGCGGGAGGGCATGGGAGACCCAGTACTTC

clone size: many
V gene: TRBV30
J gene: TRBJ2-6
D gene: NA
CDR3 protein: CAWSVLGSGANVLTF
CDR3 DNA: TGTGCCTGGAGTGTATTGGGGTCTGGGGCCAACGTCCTGACTTTC

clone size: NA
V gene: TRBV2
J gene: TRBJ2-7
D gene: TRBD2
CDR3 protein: CASGASGIFGEQYF
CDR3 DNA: TGTGCCAGCGGAGCTAGCGGGATCTTCGGGGAGCAGTACTTC

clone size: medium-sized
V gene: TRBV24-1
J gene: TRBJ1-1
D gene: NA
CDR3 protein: CATSDGGRTEAFF
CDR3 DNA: TGTGCCACCAGTGATGGGGGACGGACTGAAGCTTTCTTT

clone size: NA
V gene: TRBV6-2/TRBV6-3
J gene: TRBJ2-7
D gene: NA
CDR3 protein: CASGYPNRGLEQYF
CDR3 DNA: TGTGCCAGCGGTTATCCCAACCGGGGGCTCGAGCAGTACTTC

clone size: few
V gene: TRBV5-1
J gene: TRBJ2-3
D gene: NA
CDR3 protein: CASSGGVSTDTQYF
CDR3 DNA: TGCGCCAGCAGTGGGGGAGTGTCCACAGATACGCAGTATTTT

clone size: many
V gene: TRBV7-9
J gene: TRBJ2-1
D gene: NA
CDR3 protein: CASSLLGPRGNEQFF
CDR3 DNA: TGTGCCAGCAGCCTCCTGGGACCCCGAGGAAATGAGCAGTTCTTC

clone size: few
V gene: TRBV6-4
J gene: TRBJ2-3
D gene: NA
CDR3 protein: CASSDSEGGTDTQYF
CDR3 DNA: TGTGCCAGCAGTGACTCAGAAGGGGGCACAGATACGCAGTATTTT

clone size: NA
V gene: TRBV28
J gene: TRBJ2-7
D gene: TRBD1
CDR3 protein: CASRWTGRPAEQYF
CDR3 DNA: TGTGCCAGCAGGTGGACAGGGAGGCCGGCCGAGCAGTACTTC

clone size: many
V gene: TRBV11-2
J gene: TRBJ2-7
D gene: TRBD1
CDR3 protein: CASSAGTGLYEQYF
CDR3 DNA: TGTGCCAGCAGCGCCGGGACAGGACTTTACGAGCAGTACTTC

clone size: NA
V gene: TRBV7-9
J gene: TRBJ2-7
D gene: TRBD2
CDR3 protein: CASSLASSGVEQYF
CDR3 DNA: TGTGCCAGCAGCTTAGCGTCTAGCGGAGTGGAGCAGTACTTC

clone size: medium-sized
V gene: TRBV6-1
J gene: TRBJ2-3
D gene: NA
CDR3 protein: CASSDGAGGADTQYF
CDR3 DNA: TGTGCCAGCAGTGACGGGGCAGGGGGGGCAGATACGCAGTATTTT

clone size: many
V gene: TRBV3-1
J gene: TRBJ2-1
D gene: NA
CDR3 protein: CASSQGGRRNEQFF
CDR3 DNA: TGTGCCAGCAGCCAGGGGGGGCGTCGCAATGAGCAGTTCTTC

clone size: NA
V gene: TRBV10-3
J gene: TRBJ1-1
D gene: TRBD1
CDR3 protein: CAIRSNPGQGNTEAFF
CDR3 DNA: TGTGCCATTAGATCAAACCCGGGACAGGGGAACACTGAAGCTTTCTTT

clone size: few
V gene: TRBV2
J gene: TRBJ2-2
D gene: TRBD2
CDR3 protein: CASSAGLAGGAGELFF
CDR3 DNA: TGTGCCAGCAGTGCGGGACTAGCGGGAGGGGCCGGGGAGCTGTTTTTT

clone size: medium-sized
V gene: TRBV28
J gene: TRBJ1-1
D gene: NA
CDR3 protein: CASSPPGGLVNTEAFF
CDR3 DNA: TGTGCCAGCAGTCCGCCGGGGGGGCTCGTGAACACTGAAGCTTTCTTT

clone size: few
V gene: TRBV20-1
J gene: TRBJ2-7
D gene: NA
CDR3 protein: CSARHGYEQYF
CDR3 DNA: TGCAGTGCCCGGCATGGGTACGAGCAGTACTTC

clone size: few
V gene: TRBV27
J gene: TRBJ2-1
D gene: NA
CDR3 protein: CASSFDTGVRDEQFF
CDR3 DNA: TGTGCCAGCAGTTTCGATACGGGAGTGAGGGATGAGCAGTTCTTC

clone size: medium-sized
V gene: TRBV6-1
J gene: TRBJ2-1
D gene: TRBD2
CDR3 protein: CASSEGLAEGNEQFF
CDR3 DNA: TGTGCCAGCAGCGAAGGACTAGCGGAAGGTAATGAGCAGTTCTTC

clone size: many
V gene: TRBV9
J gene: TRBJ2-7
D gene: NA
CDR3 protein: CASSLTTGSYEQYF
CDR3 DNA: TGTGCCAGCAGCCTTACGACAGGCTCCTACGAGCAGTACTTC

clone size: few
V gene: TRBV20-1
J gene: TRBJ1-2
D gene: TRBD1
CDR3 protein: CSALGQGAGYTF
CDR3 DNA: TGCAGTGCTTTGGGACAGGGCGCTGGCTACACCTTC

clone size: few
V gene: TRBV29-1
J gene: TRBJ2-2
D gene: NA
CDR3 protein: CGVEGAYPTGELFF
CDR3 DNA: TGCGGCGTTGAAGGGGCATATCCAACCGGGGAGCTGTTTTTT

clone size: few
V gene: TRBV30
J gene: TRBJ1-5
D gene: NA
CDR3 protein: CAWSSGKNQPQHF
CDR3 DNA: TGTGCCTGGAGTTCGGGGAAGAATCAGCCCCAGCATTTT

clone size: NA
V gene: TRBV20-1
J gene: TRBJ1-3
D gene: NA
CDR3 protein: CSAHRPGPPPSGNTIYF
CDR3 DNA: TGCAGTGCTCACCGACCGGGACCACCACCCTCTGGAAACACCATATATTTT

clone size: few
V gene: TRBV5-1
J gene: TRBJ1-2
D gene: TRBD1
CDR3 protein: CASSYRTGFDYGYTF
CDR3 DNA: TGCGCCAGCAGCTATCGGACAGGGTTCGACTATGGCTACACCTTC

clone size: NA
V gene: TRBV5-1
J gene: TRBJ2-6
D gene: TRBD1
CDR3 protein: CASSPRGQGPGANVLTF
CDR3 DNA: TGCGCCAGCAGCCCCCGAGGACAGGGCCCAGGGGCCAACGTCCTGACTTTC

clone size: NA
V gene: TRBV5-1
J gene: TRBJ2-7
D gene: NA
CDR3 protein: CASRRGQGSYKKYF
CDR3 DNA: TGCGCCAGCAGACGAGGGCAGGGGTCCTACAAGAAGTACTTC

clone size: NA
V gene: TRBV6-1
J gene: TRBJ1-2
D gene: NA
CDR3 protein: CASSEAVGAAYGYTF
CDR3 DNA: TGTGCCAGCAGTGAAGCGGTGGGGGCGGCGTATGGCTACACCTTC

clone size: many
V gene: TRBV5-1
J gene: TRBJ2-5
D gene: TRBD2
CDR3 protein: CATRTSGGETQYF
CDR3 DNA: TGCGCCACCCGGACTAGCGGGGGGGAGACCCAGTACTTC

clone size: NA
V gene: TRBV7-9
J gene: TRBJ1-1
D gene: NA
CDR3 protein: CASSLERSANTEAFF
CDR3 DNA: TGTGCCAGCAGCTTGGAGAGGAGCGCGAACACTGAAGCTTTCTTT

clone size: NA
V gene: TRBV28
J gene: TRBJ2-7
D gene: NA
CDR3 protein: CASSFAFGNVFRQATYEQYF
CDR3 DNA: TGTGCCAGCAGTTTTGCTTTCGGGAACGTTTTCCGGCAGGCCACCTACGAGCAGTACTTC

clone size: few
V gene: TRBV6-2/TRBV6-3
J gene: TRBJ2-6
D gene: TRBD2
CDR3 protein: CASSSLAGGAGANVLTF
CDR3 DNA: TGTGCCAGCAGTTCACTAGCGGGAGGAGCGGGGGCCAACGTCCTGACTTTC

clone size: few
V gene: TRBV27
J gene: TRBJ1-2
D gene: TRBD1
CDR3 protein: CASSSLDRGNYCYTF
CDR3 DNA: TGTGCCAGCAGTTCCCTTGACAGGGGGAACTATTGCTACACCTTC

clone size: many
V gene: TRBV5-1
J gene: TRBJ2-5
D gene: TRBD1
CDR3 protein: CASSLGTGGLQETQYF
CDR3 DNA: TGCGCCAGCAGCTTGGGGACAGGGGGCCTCCAAGAGACCCAGTACTTC

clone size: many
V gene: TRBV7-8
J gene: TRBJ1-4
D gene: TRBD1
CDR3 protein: CASSLMDRVVTNEKLFF
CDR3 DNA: TGTGCCAGCAGCTTAATGGACAGGGTGGTAACTAATGAAAAACTGTTTTTT

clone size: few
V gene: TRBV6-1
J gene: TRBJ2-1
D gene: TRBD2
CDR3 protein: CASSVSGRSLEQFF
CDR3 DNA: TGTGCCAGCAGTGTGAGCGGGAGGTCTCTTGAGCAGTTCTTC

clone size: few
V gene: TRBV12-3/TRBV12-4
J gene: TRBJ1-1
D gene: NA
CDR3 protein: CASSFTANTEAFF
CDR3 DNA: TGTGCCAGCAGTTTTACGGCAAACACTGAAGCTTTCTTT

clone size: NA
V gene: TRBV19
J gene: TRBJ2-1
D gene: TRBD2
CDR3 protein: CASSSDSGSSYNEQFF
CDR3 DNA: TGTGCCAGTAGTTCAGATAGCGGGAGCTCCTACAATGAGCAGTTCTTC

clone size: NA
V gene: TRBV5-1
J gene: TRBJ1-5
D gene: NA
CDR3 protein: CASSPTVNQPQHF
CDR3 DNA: TGCGCCAGCAGCCCTACCGTAAATCAGCCCCAGCATTTT

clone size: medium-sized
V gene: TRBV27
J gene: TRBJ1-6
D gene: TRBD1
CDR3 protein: CASSSPSRGPNSPLHF
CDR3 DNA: TGTGCCAGCAGTTCGCCCTCCAGGGGGCCTAATTCACCCCTCCACTTT

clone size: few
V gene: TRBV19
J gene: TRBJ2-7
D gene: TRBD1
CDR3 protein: CASSATTGGYEQYF
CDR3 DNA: TGTGCCAGTAGTGCCACGACAGGGGGCTACGAGCAGTACTTC

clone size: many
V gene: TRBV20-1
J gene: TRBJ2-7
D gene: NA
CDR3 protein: CSARDVSRGDSYEQYF
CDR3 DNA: TGCAGTGCTAGAGATGTTTCGCGGGGAGACTCCTACGAGCAGTACTTC

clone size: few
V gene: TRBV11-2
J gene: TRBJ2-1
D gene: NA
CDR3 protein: CASSTPPGDEQFF
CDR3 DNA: TGTGCCAGCAGCACACCACCAGGCGATGAGCAGTTCTTC

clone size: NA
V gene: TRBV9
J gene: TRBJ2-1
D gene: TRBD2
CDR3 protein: CAGSEGGLAAYNEQFF
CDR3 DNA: TGTGCCGGCAGCGAGGGAGGACTAGCGGCGTACAATGAGCAGTTCTTC

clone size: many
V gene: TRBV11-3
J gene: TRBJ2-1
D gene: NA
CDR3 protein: CASSSRAPGSYNEQFF
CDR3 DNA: TGTGCCAGCAGTTCCCGGGCCCCCGGCTCCTACAATGAGCAGTTCTTC

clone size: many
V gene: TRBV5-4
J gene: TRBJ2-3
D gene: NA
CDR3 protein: CASSLKIRGTDTQYF
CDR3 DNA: TGTGCCAGCAGCTTGAAAATCCGCGGGACAGATACGCAGTATTTT

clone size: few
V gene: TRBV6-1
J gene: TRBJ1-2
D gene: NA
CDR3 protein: CASSDGFFYGYTF
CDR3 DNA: TGTGCCAGCAGTGACGGGTTTTTCTATGGCTACACCTTC

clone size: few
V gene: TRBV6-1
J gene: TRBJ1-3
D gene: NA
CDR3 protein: CASILGLQGFRNTIYF
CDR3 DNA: TGTGCCAGCATCCTGGGGCTCCAGGGGTTTAGAAACACCATATATTTT

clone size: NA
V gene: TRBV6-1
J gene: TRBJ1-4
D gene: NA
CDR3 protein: CASSTPGSEKLFF
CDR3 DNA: TGTGCCAGCAGTACACCGGGCTCTGAAAAACTGTTTTTT

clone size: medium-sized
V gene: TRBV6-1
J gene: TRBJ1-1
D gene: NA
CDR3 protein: CASSVTGGGTFF
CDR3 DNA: TGTGCCAGCAGCGTCACGGGGGGCGGAACTTTCTTT

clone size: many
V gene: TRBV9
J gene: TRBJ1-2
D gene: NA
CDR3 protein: CASSLRGKTVNGYTF
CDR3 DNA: TGTGCCAGCAGCCTTAGGGGGAAGACGGTAAATGGCTACACCTTC

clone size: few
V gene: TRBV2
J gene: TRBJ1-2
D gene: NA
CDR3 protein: CASSDSANYGYTF
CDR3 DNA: TGTGCCAGCAGTGACTCAGCTAACTATGGCTACACCTTC

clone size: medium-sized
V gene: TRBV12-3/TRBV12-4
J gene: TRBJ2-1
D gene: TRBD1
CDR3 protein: CASRPMTGHNEQFF
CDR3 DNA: TGTGCCAGCAGACCCATGACAGGGCACAATGAGCAGTTCTTC

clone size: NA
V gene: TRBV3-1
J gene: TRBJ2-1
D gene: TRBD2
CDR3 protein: CASSEGLAGGREQFF
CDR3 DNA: TGTGCCAGCAGCGAAGGACTAGCGGGGGGACGGGAGCAGTTCTTC

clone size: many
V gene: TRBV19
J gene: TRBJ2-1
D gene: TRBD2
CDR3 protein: CASSTGTSGYNEQFF
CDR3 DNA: TGTGCCAGTAGTACCGGGACTAGCGGATACAATGAGCAGTTCTTC